Presented here are 9 T cell receptor beta chains from one specimen sequenced in a study of blood T cell repertoires in COVID-19. Method: immunoSEQ multiplex PCR; TCRdb's copy keeps in-frame clones and lacks some. The table shows 300,000 to 450,000 clones, with roughly nine tenths occurring only once. Source material: PBMCs or T cells enriched from blood (not recorded which). The receptors here all came from a man between 18 and 35 years old who had recovered from COVID-19.

The genes are TRBV6-5 and TRBJ2-5; 8 nucleotides match TRBD1. The CDR3 runs 15 residues. V lost 5 bases and J lost 4; bases outside the gene matches: 9. Germline V gene data show CDR1 as MNHEY and CDR2 as SVGAGI. The CDR3 nucleotides are TGTGCCAGCAGTCCAAGGACAGGGTGGGCAGAGACCCAGTACTTC. The encoded protein is CASSPRTGWAETQYF.

V is TRBV6-5 and J is TRBJ1-1; 9 bases fit TRBD1. From germline, CDR1 is MNHEY and CDR2 SVGAGI. V was clipped by 5 bases and J by 6 bases; unmatched bases: 10. The CDR3 covers 15 residues. The CDR3 spells CASSRDREVWAEAFF. Here the CDR3 DNA reads TGTGCCAGCAGTCGGGACAGGGAGGTTTGGGCTGAAGCTTTCTTT.

In its sample, this clone was seen once. V usage is TRBV10-1 and J usage is TRBJ1-2; TRBD1 matches 9 bases. J lost 10 bases, V lost 8 bases, and 17 bases had no gene match. The CDR3 spans 15 residues. Looked up from germline, CDR1 is WNHNN and CDR2 is SYGVQD (reference sequence). The CDR3 DNA is TGCGCCAGCTGCCCTGGGAGTGACAGGGGGTACTTCTACACCTTC. Its protein product is CASCPGSDRGYFYTF.

The V gene is TRBV29-1, the J gene TRBJ2-1; tentatively, D is TRBD2 (6 bases). There are 15 residues in the CDR3. From germline, CDR1 is SQVTM and CDR2 ANQGSEA. Between the trimmed V and J ends, which lost 2 bases and 9 bases, there was a span of 20 bases. The CDR3 bases are TGCAGCGTTGAACGGCCTCACGGGGTGCGGGGTGAGCAGTTCTTC. This translates into CSVERPHGVRGEQFF.

The V gene is TRBV19, the J gene TRBJ2-4, with D unclear. CDR3 length equals 16 residues. Trimming left V 3 bases short and J 1 base short, with 13 bases between. CDR1 is LNHDA, CDR2 SQIVND, per germline (reference sequence). The CDR3: CASSIRSPRAKNIQYF. DNA of the CDR3: TGTGCCAGTAGTATTCGTAGCCCTAGGGCCAAAAACATTCAGTACTTC.

The chain carries TRBV11-2 and TRBJ1-3; D gene uncertain. This CDR3 region has 15 residues. From germline, CDR1 is SGHAT and CDR2 FQNNGV. V lost 1 base and J 3 bases, leaving 10 bases between the germline ends. The CDR3 nucleotides are TGTGCCAGCAGCTTAGGAGGCCGAATTGGAAACACCATATATTTT. It specifies CASSLGGRIGNTIYF.

V is TRBV19 and J is TRBJ1-1, with 8 bases lining up with TRBD1. The CDR3 runs 14 residues. CDR1 LNHDA and CDR2 SQIVND come from the germline V gene (reference sequence). V shed 8 bases and J 0 bases; nucleotides not matched to a gene: 5. Here the CDR3 DNA reads TGTGCCAGTGGACAGGGCCGTCTGAACACTGAAGCTTTCTTT. Translated: CASGQGRLNTEAFF. Supplemented by reference TRBV19 and TRBJ1-1, the full variable domain reads DGGITQSPKYLFRKEGQNVTLSCEQNLNHDAMYWYRQDPGQGLRLIYYSQIVNDFQKGDIAEGYSVSREKKESFPLTVTSAQKNPTAFYLCASGQGRLNTEAFFGQGTRLTVV.

This clone has only a few counts. This sequence joins TRBV18 and TRBJ1-5, with D unclear. Between the trimmed V and J ends, which lost 2 bases and 6 bases, there was a span of 14 bases. CDR1 and CDR2 (germline): KGHSH, LQKENI. This CDR3 has 15 residues. The CDR3 loop reads CASSPGPPEGQPQHF. The CDR3 DNA sequence: TGTGCCAGCTCACCAGGGCCCCCAGAAGGTCAGCCCCAGCATTTT. The complete variable domain, with remaining parts taken from reference TRBV18 and TRBJ1-5, reads NAGVMQNPRHLVRRRGQEARLRCSPMKGHSHVYWYRQLPEEGLKFMVYLQKENIIDESGMPKERFSAEFPKEGPSILRIQQVVRGDSAAYFCASSPGPPEGQPQHFGDGTRLSIL.

The gene calls are TRBV24-1 and TRBJ2-1; D is perhaps TRBD2 (7 bases). There are 14 residues in the CDR3. Germline CDR1 is KGHDR and CDR2 is SFDVKD. The V gene lost 2 bases and the J gene lost 12 bases, with 16 bases spanning the gap. The DNA of the CDR3 is TGTGCCACCAGTGATTGGGAAGGGGGGGGCGGGCAGTTCTTC. Protein sequence: CATSDWEGGGGQFF.